The 8 T cell receptor beta chains given below trace back to one sample, sequenced in a study of shared clonotypes between healthy human individuals. TCRdb's table, derived via immunoSEQ multiplex PCR, lists solely in-frame clones and lacks some. This sample carries about half a million clones, 60% to 80% of them seen once, and the ten largest clones take around 12%. The sequenced sample consisted of PBMCs. These receptors all come from a woman aged 40 to 50 in good health. Some clones in this sample may be carry-over from other donors' samples.

This sequence joins TRBV30 and TRBJ1-5; a possible D gene is TRBD1 (6 bases). Trimming cost V 0 bases and J 5 bases, with 17 bases left between them. This CDR3 has 16 amino acids. Per the germline V gene, CDR1 is GTSNPN and CDR2 is SVGIG (reference sequence). The CDR3 sequence: CAWSVGGAGRDQPQHF. The DNA of the CDR3 is TGTGCCTGGAGTGTAGGGGGGGCGGGCCGCGATCAGCCCCAGCATTTT.

This clone was counted a single time. This chain joins TRBV7-2 and TRBJ2-7; TRBD1 agrees at 8 bases. The CDR3 covers 15 residues. V was pared by 4 bases and J by 4 bases, with 9 bases of the junction left unmatched. Per germline, CDR1 SGHTA and CDR2 FQGNSA. CDR3: CASSSGGQGVYEQYF. As DNA, the CDR3 is TGTGCCAGCAGCTCAGGGGGCCAGGGGGTATACGAGCAGTACTTC.

This clone was found many times. This chain links TRBV18 with TRBJ1-2; maybe TRBD1 (6 bases). Looked up from germline, CDR1 is KGHSH and CDR2 is LQKENI. This CDR3 has 15 amino acids. Trimming stripped 6 bases from V and 6 bases from J, with 20 bases between. The CDR3 reads CASSPTAAGENGYTF. The DNA of the CDR3 is TGTGCCAGCTCTCCCACGGCGGCAGGGGAAAATGGCTACACCTTC.

This clone was seen a few times. V usage is TRBV6-5 and J usage is TRBJ1-1, with D possibly TRBD1 on 5 matching bases. The V and J ends lost 10 bases and 8 bases respectively, with 17 bases between them. This CDR3 has 12 residues. Germline-derived CDR1 and CDR2 are MNHEY and SVGAGI. The CDR3 loop is CATLREGREAFF. The CDR3 DNA reads TGTGCCACCCTCAGGGAGGGAAGGGAAGCTTTCTTT.

The chain joins TRBV27 to TRBJ2-7, with 11 bases matching TRBD2. Germline V lookup: CDR1 MNHEY, CDR2 SMNVEV (reference sequence). CDR3 length equals 15 residues. The J segment lost 1 base and the V segment lost 6 bases, leaving 5 bases of the junction unmatched. The CDR3 DNA is TGTGCCAGCAGCCTTAGCGGGAGGGGTTCCTACGAGCAGTACTTC. This encodes CASSLSGRGSYEQYF.

The chain has TRBV6-1 and TRBJ2-7, with 9 positions matching TRBD1. Germline loops: CDR1 MNHNS, CDR2 SASEGT. This CDR3 spans 13 amino acids. Losses at the gene ends were 10 bases for V and 6 bases for J; bases not matched to a gene: 10. The CDR3 coding sequence is TGTGCCATCCGGGGGACAGGGTCTTTCGAGCAGTACTTC. It specifies CAIRGTGSFEQYF.

The chain employs TRBV21-1 and TRBJ1-4; no DNA check was done on the table's D call, TRBD1. TRBV21-1 is flagged as a pseudogene. This CDR3 is 15 amino acids long. DNA for the CDR3: TGTGCCAGCAGCAAAGTGGGGGCGCGATATGAAAAACTGTTTTTT. This codes for CASSKVGARYEKLFF.

The V and J genes are TRBV6-1 and TRBJ1-1, with 8 positions matching TRBD1. Germline CDR1 and CDR2: MNHNS and SASEGT. The CDR3 is made up of 20 amino acids. J was trimmed by 0 bases and V by 2 bases; bases with no gene match: 17. In nucleotides, the CDR3 is TGTGCCAGCAGTGAACCTGGGGCAGGGGGCGGTTTGATTATGAACACTGAAGCTTTCTTT. Translation gives CASSEPGAGGGLIMNTEAFF.